This T cell receptor beta chain is drawn from a study of PD-1 blockade in classical Hodgkin lymphoma. CDR3 length: 18 residues. With 2 bases removed from V and 4 bases from J, the gap between germline ends came to 18 bases. Germline V CDR1 and CDR2: KGHSH, LQKENI. The patients all showed relapse after autologous stem cell transplantation, while their brentuximab vedotin exposure varied. This table comes from immunoSEQ multiplex PCR, and its TCRdb copy is limited to in-frame clones, with some not included. The table has tens of thousands of clones, roughly 82% seen once. The sample was peripheral blood mononuclear cells (PBMCs), taken at baseline. The chain links TRBV18 to TRBJ2-6, with D tentatively TRBD1 or TRBD2 (6 bases each). This receptor was identified in a human donor with classical Hodgkin lymphoma. The CDR3 sequence is CASSPYDAGEAGANVLTF. The CDR3 DNA reads as TGTGCCAGCTCACCATACGATGCAGGGGAGGCCGGGGCCAACGTCCTGACTTTC.